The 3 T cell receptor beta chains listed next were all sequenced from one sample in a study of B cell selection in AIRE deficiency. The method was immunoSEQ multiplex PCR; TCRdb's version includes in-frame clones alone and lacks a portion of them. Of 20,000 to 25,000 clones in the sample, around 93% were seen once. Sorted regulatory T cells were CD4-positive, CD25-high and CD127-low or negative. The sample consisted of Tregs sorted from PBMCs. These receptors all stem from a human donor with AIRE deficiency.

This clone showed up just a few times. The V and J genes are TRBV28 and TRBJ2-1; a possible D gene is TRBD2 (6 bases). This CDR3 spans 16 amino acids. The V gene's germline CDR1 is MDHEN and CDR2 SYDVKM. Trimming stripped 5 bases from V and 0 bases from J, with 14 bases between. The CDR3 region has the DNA TGTGCCAGCAGTCGTATAGCGGCCATCTCCTACAATGAGCAGTTCTTC. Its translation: CASSRIAAISYNEQFF.

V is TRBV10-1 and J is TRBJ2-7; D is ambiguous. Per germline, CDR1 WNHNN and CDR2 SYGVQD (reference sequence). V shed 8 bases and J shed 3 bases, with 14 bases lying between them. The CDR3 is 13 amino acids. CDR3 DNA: TGCGCCAGCTCCATCGGACCAAGCTACGAGCAGTACTTC. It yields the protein CASSIGPSYEQYF.

The CDR3 sequence is CASSQRGRNYEQYF. The DNA for the CDR3 is TGTGCCAGCAGCCAACGGGGACGGAACTACGAGCAGTACTTC. The chain carries TRBV4-2 and TRBJ2-7; the D gene could be TRBD1 or TRBD2 (5 bases each). Germline V CDR1 and CDR2: LGHNA, YNFKEQ. Trimming took off 2 bases at V and 3 bases at J, with 11 bases between the two ends. The CDR3 covers 14 residues.